This T cell receptor (beta chain) was sequenced during a study of blood T cell repertoires in COVID-19. TCRdb's table, derived via immunoSEQ multiplex PCR, lists solely in-frame clones and lacks some. In the table there are roughly 400,000 clones, around 90% of which are singletons. The sample comprised PBMCs or T cells enriched from blood (not recorded which). This sequence was found in a man aged 18 to 30 who had recovered from COVID-19.

The CDR3 DNA sequence: TGTGCCAGCTCCAGGACAATTAACTATGGCTACACCTTC. It translates to CASSRTINYGYTF. J is TRBJ1-2 and V is TRBV27; D is perhaps TRBD1 (5 bases). Trimming left V 8 bases short and J 1 base short, with 11 bases between. In germline, CDR1 is MNHEY, CDR2 SMNVEV (reference sequence). CDR3 length equals 13 residues.